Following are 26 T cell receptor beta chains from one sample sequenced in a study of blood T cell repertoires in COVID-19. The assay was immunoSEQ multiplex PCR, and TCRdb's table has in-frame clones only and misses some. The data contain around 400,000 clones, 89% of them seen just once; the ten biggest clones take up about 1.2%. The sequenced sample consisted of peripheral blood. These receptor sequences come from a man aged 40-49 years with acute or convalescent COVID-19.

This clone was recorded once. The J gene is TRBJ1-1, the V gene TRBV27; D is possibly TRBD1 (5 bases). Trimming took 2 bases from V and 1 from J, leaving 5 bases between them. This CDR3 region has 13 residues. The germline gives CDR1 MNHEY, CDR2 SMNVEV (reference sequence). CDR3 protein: CASSLGQNTEAFF. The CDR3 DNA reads TGTGCCAGCAGTTTAGGACAGAACACTGAAGCTTTCTTT.

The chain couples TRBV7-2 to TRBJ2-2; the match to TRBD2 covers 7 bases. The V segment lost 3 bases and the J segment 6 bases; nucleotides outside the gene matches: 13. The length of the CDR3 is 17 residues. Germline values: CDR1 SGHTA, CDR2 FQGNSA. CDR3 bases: TGTGCCAGCAGCTTGGACGGACTGCGGGGGAGAGCCGGGGAGCTGTTTTTT. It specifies CASSLDGLRGRAGELFF. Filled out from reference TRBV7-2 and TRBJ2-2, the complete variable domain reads GAGVSQSPSNKVTEKGKDVELRCDPISGHTALYWYRQSLGQGLEFLIYFQGNSAPDKSGLPSDRFSAERTGGSVSTLTIQRTQQEDSAVYLCASSLDGLRGRAGELFFGEGSRLTVL.

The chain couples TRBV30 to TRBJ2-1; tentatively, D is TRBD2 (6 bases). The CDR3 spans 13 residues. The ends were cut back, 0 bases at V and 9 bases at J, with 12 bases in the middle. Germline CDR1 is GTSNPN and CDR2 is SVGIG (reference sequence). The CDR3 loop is CAWSVGLASEQFF. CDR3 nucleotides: TGTGCCTGGAGTGTAGGCCTAGCGTCTGAGCAGTTCTTC. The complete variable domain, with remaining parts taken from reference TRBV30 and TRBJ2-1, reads SQTIHQWPATLVQPVGSPLSLECTVEGTSNPNLYWYRQAAGRGLQLLFYSVGIGQISSEVPQNLSASRPQDRQFILSSKKLLLSDSGFYLCAWSVGLASEQFFGPGTRLTVL.

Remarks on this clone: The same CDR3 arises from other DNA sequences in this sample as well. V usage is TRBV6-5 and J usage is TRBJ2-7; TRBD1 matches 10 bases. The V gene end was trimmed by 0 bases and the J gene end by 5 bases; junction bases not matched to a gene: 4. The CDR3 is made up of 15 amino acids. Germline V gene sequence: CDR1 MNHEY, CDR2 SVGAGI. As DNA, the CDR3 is TGTGCCAGCAGTTACTCGAGGGACAGGGGTCACGAGCAGTACTTC. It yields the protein CASSYSRDRGHEQYF.

The CDR3 region has the DNA TGTGCCAGCAGCTTGGAACCGGGACACCTCATTACAACTAATGAAAAACTGTTTTTT. Encoded protein: CASSLEPGHLITTNEKLFF. V is TRBV5-4 and J is TRBJ1-4; TRBD1 might be the D (6 bases). With 0 bases removed from V and 0 bases from J, the gap between germline ends came to 18 bases. CDR1 is SGHNT and CDR2 is YYREEE in the germline V gene (reference sequence). The CDR3 is made up of 19 amino acids.

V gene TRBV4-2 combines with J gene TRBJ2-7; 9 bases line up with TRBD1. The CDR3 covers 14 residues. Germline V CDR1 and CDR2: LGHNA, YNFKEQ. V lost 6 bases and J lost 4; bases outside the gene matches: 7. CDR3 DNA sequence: TGTGCCAGCAGAAAAACAGGGGGCGGATACGAGCAGTACTTC. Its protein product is CASRKTGGGYEQYF.

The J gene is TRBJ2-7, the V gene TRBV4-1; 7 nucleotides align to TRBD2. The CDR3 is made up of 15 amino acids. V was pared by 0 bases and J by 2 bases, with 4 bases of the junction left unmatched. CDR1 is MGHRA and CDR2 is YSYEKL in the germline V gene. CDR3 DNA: TGCGCCAGCAGCCAAGATCTGGCGGGAGCCTACGAGCAGTACTTC. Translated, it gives CASSQDLAGAYEQYF.

CDR3 amino acids: CASSPTGTSGPSSYNEQFF. CDR3 bases: TGTGCCAGCAGCCCGACCGGGACTAGCGGGCCTAGCTCCTACAATGAGCAGTTCTTC. The chain employs TRBV27 and TRBJ2-1; 12 bases are shared with TRBD2. The trim removed 6 bases at V and 0 bases at J, leaving 12 bases unmatched. The germline gives CDR1 MNHEY, CDR2 SMNVEV (reference sequence). CDR3 length equals 19 residues.

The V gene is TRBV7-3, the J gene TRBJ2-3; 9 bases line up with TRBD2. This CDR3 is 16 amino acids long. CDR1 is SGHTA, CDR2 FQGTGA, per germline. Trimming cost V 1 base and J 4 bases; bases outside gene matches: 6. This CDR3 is CASSLMGGGAPDTQYF. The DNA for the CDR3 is TGTGCCAGCAGCTTAATGGGCGGGGGGGCCCCAGATACGCAGTATTTT.

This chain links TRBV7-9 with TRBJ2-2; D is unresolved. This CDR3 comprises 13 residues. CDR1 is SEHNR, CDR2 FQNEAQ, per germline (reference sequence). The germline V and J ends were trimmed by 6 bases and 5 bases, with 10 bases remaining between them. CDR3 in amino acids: CASRADWTGELFF. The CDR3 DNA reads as TGTGCCAGCAGAGCTGACTGGACCGGGGAGCTGTTTTTT. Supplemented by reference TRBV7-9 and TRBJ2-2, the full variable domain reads DTGVSQNPRHKITKRGQNVTFRCDPISEHNRLYWYRQTLGQGPEFLTYFQNEAQLEKSRLLSDRFSAERPKGSFSTLEIQRTEQGDSAMYLCASRADWTGELFFGEGSRLTVL.

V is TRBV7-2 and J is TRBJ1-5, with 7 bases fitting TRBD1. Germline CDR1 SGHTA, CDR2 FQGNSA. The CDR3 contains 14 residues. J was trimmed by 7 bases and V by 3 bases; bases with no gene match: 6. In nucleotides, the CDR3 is TGTGCCAGCAGCTTTCGTCAGGGGGAACAGCCCCAGCATTTT. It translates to CASSFRQGEQPQHF.

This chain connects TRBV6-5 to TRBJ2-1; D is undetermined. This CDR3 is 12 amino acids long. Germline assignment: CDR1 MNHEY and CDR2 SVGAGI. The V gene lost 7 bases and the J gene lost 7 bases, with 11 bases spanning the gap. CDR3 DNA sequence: TGTGCCAGCACCCGGTACAGAAATGAGCAGTTCTTC. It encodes CASTRYRNEQFF.

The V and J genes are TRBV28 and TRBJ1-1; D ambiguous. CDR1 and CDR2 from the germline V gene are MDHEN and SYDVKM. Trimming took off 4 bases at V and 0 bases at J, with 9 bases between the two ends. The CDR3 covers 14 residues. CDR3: CASSWTKMNTEAFF. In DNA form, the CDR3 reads TGTGCCAGCAGTTGGACTAAAATGAACACTGAAGCTTTCTTT.

DNA of the CDR3: TGCGCCAGCAGCCTCCAGGACAGGGCTGGAAACACCATATATTTT. Amino acids: CASSLQDRAGNTIYF. This chain connects TRBV4-1 to TRBJ1-3; 8 bases match TRBD1. Trimming at V came to 4 bases and at J to 2 bases, leaving 4 bases not matched to a gene. This CDR3 contains 15 residues. CDR1 and CDR2 (germline): MGHRA, YSYEKL.

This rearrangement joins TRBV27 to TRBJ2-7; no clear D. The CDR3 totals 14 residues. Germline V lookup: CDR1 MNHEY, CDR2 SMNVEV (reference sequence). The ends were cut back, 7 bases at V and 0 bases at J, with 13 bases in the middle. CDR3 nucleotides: TGTGCCAGCAAGGAGCTCGGCAGCTCCTACGAGCAGTACTTC. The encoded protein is CASKELGSSYEQYF.

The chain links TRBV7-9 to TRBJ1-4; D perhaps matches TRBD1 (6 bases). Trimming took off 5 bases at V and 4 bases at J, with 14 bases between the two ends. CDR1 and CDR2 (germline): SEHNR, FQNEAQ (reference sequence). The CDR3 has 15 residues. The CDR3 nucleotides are TGTGCCAGCAGCCCGAGACAGGAGCTTAATGAAAAACTGTTTTTT. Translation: CASSPRQELNEKLFF.

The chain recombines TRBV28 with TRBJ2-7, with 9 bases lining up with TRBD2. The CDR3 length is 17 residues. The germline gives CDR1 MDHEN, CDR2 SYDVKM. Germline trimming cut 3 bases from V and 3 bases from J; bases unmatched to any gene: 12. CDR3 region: CASSLSVAGEWGYEQYF. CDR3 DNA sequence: TGTGCCAGCAGTTTGTCCGTAGCGGGAGAGTGGGGCTACGAGCAGTACTTC.

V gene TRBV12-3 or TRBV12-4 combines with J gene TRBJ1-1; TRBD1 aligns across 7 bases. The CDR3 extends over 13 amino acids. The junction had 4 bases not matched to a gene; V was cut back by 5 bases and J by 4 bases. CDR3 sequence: CASSLTGATEAFF. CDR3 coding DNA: TGTGCCAGCAGTCTCACAGGGGCCACTGAAGCTTTCTTT.

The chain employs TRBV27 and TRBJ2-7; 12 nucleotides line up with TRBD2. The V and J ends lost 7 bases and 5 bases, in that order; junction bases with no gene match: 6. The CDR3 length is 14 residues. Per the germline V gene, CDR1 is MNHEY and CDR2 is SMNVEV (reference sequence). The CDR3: CASTRTSGVHEQYF. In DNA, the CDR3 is TGTGCCAGCACCAGGACTAGCGGGGTCCACGAGCAGTACTTC.

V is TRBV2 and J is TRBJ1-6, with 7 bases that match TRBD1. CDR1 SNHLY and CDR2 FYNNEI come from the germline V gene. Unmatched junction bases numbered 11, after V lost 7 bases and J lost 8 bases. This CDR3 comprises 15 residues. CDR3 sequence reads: CASTDRTLSDSPLHF. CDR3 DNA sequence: TGTGCCAGCACGGACAGGACACTTAGTGATTCACCCCTCCACTTT.

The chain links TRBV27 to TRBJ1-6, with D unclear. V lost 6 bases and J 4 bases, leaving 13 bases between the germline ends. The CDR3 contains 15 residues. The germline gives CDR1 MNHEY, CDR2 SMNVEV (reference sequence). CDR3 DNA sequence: TGTGCCAGCAGAACCCGTTCAGATTATAATTCACCCCTCCACTTT. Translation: CASRTRSDYNSPLHF.

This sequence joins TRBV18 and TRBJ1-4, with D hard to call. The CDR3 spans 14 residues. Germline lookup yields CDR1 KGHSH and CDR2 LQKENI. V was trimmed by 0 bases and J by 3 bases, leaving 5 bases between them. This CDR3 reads CASSPPGANEKLFF. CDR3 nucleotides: TGTGCCAGCTCACCACCGGGAGCTAATGAAAAACTGTTTTTT.

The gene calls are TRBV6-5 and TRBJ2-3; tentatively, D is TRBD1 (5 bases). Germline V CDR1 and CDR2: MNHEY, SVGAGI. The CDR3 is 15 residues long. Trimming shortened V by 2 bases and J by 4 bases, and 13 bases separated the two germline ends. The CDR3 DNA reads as TGTGCCAGCAGTTACGGCCCTCAGGGCGCAGATACGCAGTATTTT. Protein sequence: CASSYGPQGADTQYF.

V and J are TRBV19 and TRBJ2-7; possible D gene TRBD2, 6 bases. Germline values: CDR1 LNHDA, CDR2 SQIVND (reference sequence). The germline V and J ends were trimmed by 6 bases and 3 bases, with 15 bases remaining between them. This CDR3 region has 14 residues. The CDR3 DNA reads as TGTGCCAGTAGGACCGGGGACTCTAGCTACGAGCAGTACTTC. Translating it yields CASRTGDSSYEQYF.

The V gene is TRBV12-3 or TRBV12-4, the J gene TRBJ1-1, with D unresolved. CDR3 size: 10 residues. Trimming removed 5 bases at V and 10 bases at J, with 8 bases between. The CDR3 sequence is CASSRRGAFF. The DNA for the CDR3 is TGTGCCAGCAGTCGGCGGGGAGCTTTCTTT.

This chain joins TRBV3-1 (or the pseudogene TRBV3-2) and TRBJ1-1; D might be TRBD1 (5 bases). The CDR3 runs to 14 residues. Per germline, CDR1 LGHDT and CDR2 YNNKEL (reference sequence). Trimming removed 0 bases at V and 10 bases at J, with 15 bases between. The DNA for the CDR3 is TGTGCCAGCAGCCAAGATCATTCGGGGAGGGGAGCTTTCTTT. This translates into CASSQDHSGRGAFF.